This T cell receptor beta chain was identified in a study of shared clonotypes between healthy human individuals. As to this clone: Its cognate antigen is unknown.

The protocol was immunoSEQ multiplex PCR, while the TCRdb copy is restricted to in-frame clones and leaves out a portion. This table holds 600,000 to 700,000 clones, more than 70% found once. The V end was cut by 6 bases, the J end by 1 base, with 16 bases between. Germline V lookup: CDR1 SGHDT, CDR2 YYEEEE. This CDR3 has 15 residues. Broader study findings: Large sequencing depth failed to make sorted-subset sequencing complete, rarefaction showed.

The chain has TRBV5-6 and TRBJ1-1; D unresolved. Source material: memory CD4+ T cells sorted from blood. As for subset: CD45RA-negative fraction. The clonotype comes from a woman aged 25 to 39 in good health. The CDR3 spells CASNKRPGSNTEAFF. In DNA, the CDR3 is TGTGCCAGCAATAAACGGCCGGGTTCGAACACTGAAGCTTTCTTT.